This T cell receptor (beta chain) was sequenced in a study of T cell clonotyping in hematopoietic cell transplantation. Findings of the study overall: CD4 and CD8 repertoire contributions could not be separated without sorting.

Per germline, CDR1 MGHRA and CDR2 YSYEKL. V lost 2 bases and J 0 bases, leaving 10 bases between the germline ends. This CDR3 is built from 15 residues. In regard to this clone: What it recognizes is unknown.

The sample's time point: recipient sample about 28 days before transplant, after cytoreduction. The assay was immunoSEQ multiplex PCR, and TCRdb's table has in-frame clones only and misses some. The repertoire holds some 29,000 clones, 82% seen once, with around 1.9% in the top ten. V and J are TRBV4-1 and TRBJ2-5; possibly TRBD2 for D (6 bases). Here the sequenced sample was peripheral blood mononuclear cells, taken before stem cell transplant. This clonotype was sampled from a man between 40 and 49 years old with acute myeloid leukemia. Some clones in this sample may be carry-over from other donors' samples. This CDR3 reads CASSQHWDYQETQYF. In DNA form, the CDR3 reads TGCGCCAGCAGCCAACACTGGGACTACCAAGAGACCCAGTACTTC.